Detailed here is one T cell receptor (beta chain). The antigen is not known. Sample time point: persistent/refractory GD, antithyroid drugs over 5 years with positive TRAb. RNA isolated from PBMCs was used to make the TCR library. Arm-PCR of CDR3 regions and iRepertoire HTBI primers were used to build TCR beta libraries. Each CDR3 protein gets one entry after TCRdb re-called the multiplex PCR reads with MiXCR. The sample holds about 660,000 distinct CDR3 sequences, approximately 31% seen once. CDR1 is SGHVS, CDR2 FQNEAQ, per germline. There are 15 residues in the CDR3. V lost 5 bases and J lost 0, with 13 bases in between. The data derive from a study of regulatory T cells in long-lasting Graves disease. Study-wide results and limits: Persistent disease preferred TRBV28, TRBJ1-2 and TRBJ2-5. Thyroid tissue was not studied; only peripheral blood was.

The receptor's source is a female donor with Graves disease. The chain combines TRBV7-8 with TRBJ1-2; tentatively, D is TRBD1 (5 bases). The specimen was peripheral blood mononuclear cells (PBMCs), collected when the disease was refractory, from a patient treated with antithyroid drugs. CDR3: CASSPQTEANYGYTF. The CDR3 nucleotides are TGTGCCAGCAGCCCCCAGACAGAAGCTAACTATGGCTACACCTTC.